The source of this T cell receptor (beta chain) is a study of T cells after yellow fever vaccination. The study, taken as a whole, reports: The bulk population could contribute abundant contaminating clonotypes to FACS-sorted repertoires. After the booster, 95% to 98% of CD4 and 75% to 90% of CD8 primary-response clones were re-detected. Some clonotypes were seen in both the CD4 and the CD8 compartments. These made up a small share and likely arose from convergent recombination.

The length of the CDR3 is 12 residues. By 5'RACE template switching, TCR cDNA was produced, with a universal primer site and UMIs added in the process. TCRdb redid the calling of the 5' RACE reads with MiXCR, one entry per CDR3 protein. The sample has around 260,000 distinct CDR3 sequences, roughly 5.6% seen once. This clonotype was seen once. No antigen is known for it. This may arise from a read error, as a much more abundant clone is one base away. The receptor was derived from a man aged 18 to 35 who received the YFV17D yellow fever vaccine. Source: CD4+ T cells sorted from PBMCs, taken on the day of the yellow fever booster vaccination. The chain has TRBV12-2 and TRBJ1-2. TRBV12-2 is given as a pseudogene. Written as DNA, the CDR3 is TGTGCAAGGCGCCCCAGTGGGTGCGGCTACACCTTC. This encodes CARRPSGCGYTF.